This T cell receptor (beta chain) was documented in a study of CD8+ T cells in alopecia areata. Overall study: Treated individuals took tofacitinib by mouth, 5 to 10 mg twice daily.

The CDR3 runs to 16 residues. The germline gives CDR1 LNHNV, CDR2 YYDKDF (reference sequence). Unmatched junction bases numbered 9, after V lost 3 bases and J lost 2 bases. This clone was observed a handful of times. Antigen unknown. Regarding the study as a whole: Significant decreases in scalp clonality and expanded CD8+ clones followed tofacitinib treatment. Whereas mice showed it more clearly, TCR sharing across patients was murkier, possibly because of HLA.

Treatment of the sample: oral pan-JAK inhibitor, 5-10 mg twice daily. Extraction and reverse transcription of RNA yielded cDNA as the sequencing template. The method was immunoSEQ multiplex PCR; TCRdb's version includes in-frame clones alone and lacks a portion of them. The sample records fewer than 250,000 clones, less than 50% being singletons. The chain carries TRBV15 and TRBJ2-5, with 7 bases identical to TRBD2. This sequence originates from a human donor with alopecia areata. Sequences were derived from CD4+ T cells sorted from blood, sampled at roughly week 36, from a patient treated with tofacitinib. DNA for the CDR3: TGTGCCACCAGCAGGGGAGGGGTCTGGGGGCAAGAGACCCAGTACTTC. The encoded protein is CATSRGGVWGQETQYF.